A selection of T cell receptor beta chains follows, all from one sample in a study of blood T cell repertoires in COVID-19. Clones were read by immunoSEQ multiplex PCR, and TCRdb kept only the in-frame ones, dropping some. This table holds a few hundred thousand clones, approximately 88% found once. The sample consisted of peripheral blood. Receptors were obtained from a woman in her twenties or thirties who had recovered from COVID-19. Each CDR3 is given with its conserved first and last residue.

TRBV6-1	TRBJ2-1	CASSEAGGPSEQFF
TRBV9	TRBJ2-2	CASSVDGGGASGELFF
TRBV6-5	TRBJ1-4	CASSYVGTGAEKLFF
TRBV5-6	TRBJ1-2	CASSFPGQGINGYTF
TRBV27	TRBJ1-2	CASSFGRDYGYTF
TRBV11-2	TRBJ1-2	CASSLEGRNYGYTF
TRBV19	TRBJ2-7	CASSLSMDSNYEQYF
TRBV24-1	TRBJ2-1	CATSDPSHTTGENEQFF
TRBV18	TRBJ1-3	CASSPDSGQTSGNTIYF
TRBV3-1/TRBV3-2	TRBJ2-3	CASRQGSTDTQYF
TRBV5-1	TRBJ2-3	CASSLGAGGPLSTDTQYF
TRBV5-1	TRBJ2-1	CASSSPGGNEQFF
TRBV7-9	TRBJ1-6	CASSTWTGVLGSPLHF
TRBV6-6	TRBJ1-2	CASSYETTNYGYTF